This T cell receptor (beta chain) was sequenced for a study of T cell responses to AZD1222 COVID-19 vaccine. TCRdb keeps only in-frame clones here, not all; method: immunoSEQ multiplex PCR. This table has roughly 140,000 clones, 85% to 90% appearing once. The CDR3 consists of 16 residues. The V end was cut by 4 bases, the J end by 1 base, with 16 bases between. Germline-derived CDR1 and CDR2 are SGHRS and YFSETQ. The chain carries TRBV5-1 and TRBJ2-3; tentatively, D is TRBD1 (6 bases). This material consisted of peripheral blood, taken on day 0 of AZD1222 vaccination. The source of this sequence is an adult in good health. The CDR3 here is CASSASTGTGTDTQYF. The DNA for the CDR3 is TGCGCCAGCAGCGCCTCAACAGGGACCGGCACAGATACGCAGTATTTT. The variable domain in full, with the rest retrieved from reference TRBV5-1 and TRBJ2-3, is KAGVTQTPRYLIKTRGQQVTLSCSPISGHRSVSWYQQTPGQGLQFLFEYFSETQRNKGNFPGRFSGRQFSNSRSEMNVSTLELGDSALYLCASSASTGTGTDTQYFGPGTRLTVL.